The 16 T cell receptor beta chains below were found in one sample sequenced in a study of blood T cells in healthy people across ages. A second PCR of about 7 to 12 cycles used a sample-barcoded 5' primer and a J-beta primer mix. TCRdb independently ran MiXCR on the 5' RACE reads; one entry per CDR3 protein. The sample gives over 700,000 distinct CDR3 sequences, approximately 25% of which show up once; 9.4% is in the top ten. This sample also belongs to another study, concerning T cells of mothers and their children.

Input material: blood. The receptors here all came from a boy younger than 18 in good health.

The gene calls are TRBV20-1 and TRBJ1-2; 7 nucleotides match TRBD1. Germline CDR1 is DFQATT and CDR2 is SNEGSKA (reference sequence). J lost 4 bases, V lost 0 bases, and 8 bases had no gene match. The CDR3 length is 15 residues. DNA of the CDR3: TGCAGTGCTAGAGATCGCAACAGGGGTGTCTATGGCTACACCTTC. Translation: CSARDRNRGVYGYTF.

V usage is TRBV7-9 and J usage is TRBJ2-5; tentatively, D is TRBD1 or TRBD2 (6 bases each). CDR1 and CDR2 (germline): SEHNR, FQNEAQ (reference sequence). The CDR3 covers 16 residues. The V gene lost 7 bases and the J gene lost 2 bases, with 20 bases spanning the gap. Written as DNA, the CDR3 is TGTGCCAGCAACTTCCCCGAGAGGGGGGAGCAAGAGACCCAGTACTTC. This codes for CASNFPERGEQETQYF. Full variable domain (outside the CDR3, taken from reference TRBV7-9 and TRBJ2-5): DTGVSQNPRHKITKRGQNVTFRCDPISEHNRLYWYRQTLGQGPEFLTYFQNEAQLEKSRLLSDRFSAERPKGSFSTLEIQRTEQGDSAMYLCASNFPERGEQETQYFGPGTRLLVL.

The gene calls are TRBV7-8 and TRBJ2-7, with TRBD2 matching 10 bases. This CDR3 comprises 16 residues. Germline loops: CDR1 SGHVS, CDR2 FQNEAQ. V trimming: 5 bases; J trimming: 0 bases; junction bases outside the gene matches: 7. CDR3 protein: CASSGQLAGTSYEQYF. The CDR3 DNA reads TGTGCCAGCAGCGGACAACTAGCGGGGACCTCCTACGAGCAGTACTTC.

V gene TRBV7-9 combines with J gene TRBJ2-1, with unresolved D. The ends were cut back, 7 bases at V and 0 bases at J, with 16 bases in the middle. CDR1 is SEHNR, CDR2 FQNEAQ, per germline (reference sequence). The CDR3 is 16 amino acids. CDR3 residues: CASTPYPRSSYNEQFF. The CDR3 region has the DNA TGTGCCAGCACACCTTACCCCCGTAGCTCCTACAATGAGCAGTTCTTC.

This clonotype was observed a handful of times. The chain uses TRBV2 and TRBJ2-1; 8 bases are shared with TRBD2. Germline V CDR1 and CDR2: SNHLY, FYNNEI. J lost 5 bases, V lost 6 bases, and 9 bases had no gene match. The CDR3 has 15 amino acids. CDR3: CASRLLAGANNEQFF. The CDR3, as DNA: TGTGCCAGCAGACTTCTAGCGGGCGCCAACAATGAGCAGTTCTTC.

The chain combines TRBV27 with TRBJ2-5; 8 bases are shared with TRBD2. Gene TRBJ2-1 matches the end of the DNA better, so the J call may be wrong. The germline CDR1 and CDR2 sequences are MNHEY and SMNVEV (reference sequence). This CDR3 spans 14 amino acids. The CDR3 here is CASYGLADCNEQFF. The CDR3 region has the DNA TGTGCCAGCTACGGACTAGCAGACTGCAATGAGCAGTTCTTC.

The V call is TRBV29-1, the J call TRBJ2-6, with D hard to call. Trimming removed 4 bases from V and 2 bases from J, with 9 bases in between. CDR1 SQVTM and CDR2 ANQGSEA come from the germline V gene. The CDR3 loop spans 14 amino acids. CDR3 residues: CSVVERAGANVLTF. CDR3 sequence (DNA): TGCAGCGTTGTGGAAAGGGCTGGGGCCAACGTCCTGACTTTC.

V usage is TRBV15 and J usage is TRBJ2-2; D is perhaps TRBD1 or TRBD2 (5 bases each). The CDR3 has 12 amino acids. Germline V CDR1 and CDR2: LNHNV, YYDKDF (reference sequence). The ends were cut back, 3 bases at V and 7 bases at J, with 6 bases in the middle. The CDR3 DNA reads as TGTGCCACCAGCAGGGGGGACGGGGAGCTGTTTTTT. As protein: CATSRGDGELFF.

This clonotype occurred a few times. This chain joins TRBV7-9 and TRBJ1-2; unclear D gene. Germline values: CDR1 SEHNR, CDR2 FQNEAQ (reference sequence). V gave up 0 bases and J gave up 4 bases, with 6 bases separating them. The CDR3 sequence is 13 residues long. The chain's CDR3 is CASSLAPPYGYTF. In DNA form, the CDR3 reads TGTGCCAGCAGCTTAGCCCCCCCCTATGGCTACACCTTC.

This clonotype showed up just a few times. The gene calls are TRBV18 and TRBJ2-3; 10 bases fit TRBD2. Germline assignment: CDR1 KGHSH and CDR2 LQKENI. V lost 5 bases, J lost 0 bases, and 2 bases stayed unmatched. The length of the CDR3 is 15 residues. The CDR3: CASSATSGSTDTQYF. The CDR3 DNA follows: TGTGCCAGCTCAGCGACTAGCGGGAGCACAGATACGCAGTATTTT.

This clonotype came up once. The chain uses TRBV6-5 and TRBJ1-1; D possibly corresponds to TRBD1 (5 bases). Germline V gene data show CDR1 as MNHEY and CDR2 as SVGAGI. The CDR3 is 14 residues long. Trimming removed 5 bases at V and 5 bases at J, with 15 bases between. The CDR3 DNA is TGTGCCAGCAGTCCGGGACCGCAGACGACTGAAGCTTTCTTT. Its translation: CASSPGPQTTEAFF.

This sequence joins TRBV11-2 and TRBJ2-3, with 10 bases matching TRBD2. There are 15 residues in the CDR3. V trimming: 4 bases; J trimming: 7 bases; junction bases outside the gene matches: 8. Per the germline V gene, CDR1 is SGHAT and CDR2 is FQNNGV. DNA for the CDR3: TGTGCCAGCAGCTACAGCGGGAGGGGGATCCATACGCAGTATTTT. Translation: CASSYSGRGIHTQYF.

The chain employs TRBV20-1 and TRBJ1-5; D possibly corresponds to TRBD1 (5 bases). The CDR3 loop spans 13 amino acids. Trimming took 6 bases from V and 7 from J, leaving 16 bases between them. Germline CDR1 reads DFQATT; CDR2 reads SNEGSKA (reference sequence). CDR3 coding DNA: TGCAGTGCAGATCAGGGAAATGGCCAGCCCCAGCATTTT. Its protein is CSADQGNGQPQHF.

This clonotype was counted only a few times. The chain employs TRBV12-3 or TRBV12-4 and TRBJ2-2; D is possibly TRBD2 (5 bases). V gave up 7 bases and J gave up 5 bases, with 20 bases separating them. This CDR3 has 16 amino acids. The CDR3 nucleotides are TGTGCCAGCACTCTCGGGAACTTCGGGTCGACCGGGGAGCTGTTTTTT. This gives the protein CASTLGNFGSTGELFF.

This clonotype was detected many times. The CDR3 here is CASSSYTEAFF. The CDR3 region has the DNA TGTGCCAGCAGTTCGTACACTGAAGCTTTCTTT. This sequence joins TRBV6-2 or TRBV6-3 and TRBJ1-1; D gene uncertain. Germline loops: CDR1 MNHEY, CDR2 SVGEGT. With 4 bases removed from V and 3 bases from J, the gap between germline ends came to 3 bases. This CDR3 comprises 11 residues.

This chain joins TRBV9 and TRBJ2-1; D is undetermined. Trimming removed 0 bases at V and 0 bases at J, with 10 bases between. Per the germline V gene, CDR1 is SGDLS and CDR2 is YYNGEE. The CDR3 totals 16 residues. CDR3 sequence reads: CASSVGAGSSYNEQFF. DNA of the CDR3: TGTGCCAGCAGCGTAGGGGCAGGTAGCTCCTACAATGAGCAGTTCTTC.